This TCR beta chain came from a study of CD8 T cells in ankylosing spondylitis. Broader study findings: Those disease-linked clones were CD8+; they were also relatively rare in peripheral blood. Prior work had noted some motif variants in reactive arthritis blood and synovial fluid.

This clonotype was detected many times. The target antigen is unknown. V lost 2 bases and J lost 3; bases outside the gene matches: 4. There are 16 residues in the CDR3. Germline CDR1 and CDR2: LGHDT and YNNKEL (reference sequence). TCRdb reprocessed the 5' RACE reads with MiXCR, giving one entry per CDR3 protein. The sample contains about 140,000 distinct CDR3 sequences, roughly 8.8% of which appear only once. The sequencing sample was made of synovial fluid, either unsorted or a sorted T cell fraction (not recorded which). This sequence joins TRBV3-1 and TRBJ2-3; 11 bases line up with TRBD2. This TCR was recovered from a male donor with ankylosing spondylitis. CDR3 in DNA: TGTGCCAGCAGCCAATTCGCTAGCGGGGGGACAGATACGCAGTATTTT. Protein sequence: CASSQFASGGTDTQYF.